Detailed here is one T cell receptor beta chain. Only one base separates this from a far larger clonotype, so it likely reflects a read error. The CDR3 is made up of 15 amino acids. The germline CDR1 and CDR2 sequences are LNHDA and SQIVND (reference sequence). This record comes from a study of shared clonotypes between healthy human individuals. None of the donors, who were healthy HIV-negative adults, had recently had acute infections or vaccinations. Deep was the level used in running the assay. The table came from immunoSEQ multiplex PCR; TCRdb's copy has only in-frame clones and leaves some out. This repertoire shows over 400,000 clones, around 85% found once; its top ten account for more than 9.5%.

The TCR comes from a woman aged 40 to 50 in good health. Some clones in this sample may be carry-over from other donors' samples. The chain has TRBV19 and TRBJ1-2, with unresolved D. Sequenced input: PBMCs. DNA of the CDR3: TGTGCCATTAGTATAGAGCCCAGGCTAGGGTATGGCTACACCTTC. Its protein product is CAISIEPRLGYGYTF.